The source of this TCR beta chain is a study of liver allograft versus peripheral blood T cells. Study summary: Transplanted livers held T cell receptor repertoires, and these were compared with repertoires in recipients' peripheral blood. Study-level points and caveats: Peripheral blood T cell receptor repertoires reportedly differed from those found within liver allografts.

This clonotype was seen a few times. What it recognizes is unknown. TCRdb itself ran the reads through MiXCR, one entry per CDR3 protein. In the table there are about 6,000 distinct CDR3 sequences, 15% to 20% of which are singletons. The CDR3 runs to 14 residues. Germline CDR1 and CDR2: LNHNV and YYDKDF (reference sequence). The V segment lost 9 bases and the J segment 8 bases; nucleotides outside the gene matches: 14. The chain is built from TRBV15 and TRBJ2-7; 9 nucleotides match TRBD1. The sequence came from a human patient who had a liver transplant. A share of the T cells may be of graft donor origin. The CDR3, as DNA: TGTGCCACTGCGACAGGGGGTGGAGTGACGAAGCAGTACTTC. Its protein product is CATATGGGVTKQYF.